The 17 T cell receptor beta chains reported below all come from one sample, sequenced in a study of blood T cells in healthy people across ages. The use of a sample-barcoded 5' primer and a J-beta primer mix characterized a second PCR of roughly 6 to 11 cycles. TCRdb passed the 5' RACE reads through MiXCR, listing each CDR3 protein once. This sample has more than 700,000 distinct CDR3 sequences; around half occur once, and the top ten carry 18%. The sample was blood. The receptors stem from a man of 80 years or more in good health.

This clonotype was counted a few times. The germline gene is not matched at one end of the junction; a read error may be the cause. This chain joins TRBV7-3 and TRBJ2-5, with TRBD2 matching 13 bases. The germline V gene encodes CDR1 SGHTA and CDR2 FQGTGA. CDR3 length: 15 residues. The CDR3 DNA is TGTCCCAGCAGCGAAGGACTAGCGGGAGTAGAGACCCAGTACTTC. Translated: CPSSEGLAGVETQYF. Using reference TRBV7-3 and TRBJ2-5 for the parts outside the CDR3, the full variable domain is GAGVSQTPSNKVTEKGKYVELRCDPISGHTALYWYRQSLGQGPEFLIYFQGTGAADDSGLPNDRFFAVRPEGSVSTLKIQRTERGDSAVYLCPSSEGLAGVETQYFGPGTRLLVL.

The genes are TRBV27 and TRBJ1-4; D unresolved. The germline CDR1 and CDR2 sequences are MNHEY and SMNVEV (reference sequence). The CDR3 has 12 residues. The germline V and J ends were trimmed by 3 bases and 6 bases, with 5 bases remaining between them. CDR3: CASSLGDEKLFF. The CDR3 coding sequence is TGTGCCAGCAGTTTGGGTGATGAAAAACTGTTTTTT.

This chain connects TRBV20-1 to TRBJ2-3, with a tentative D call TRBD2 (5 bases). V was trimmed by 4 bases and J by 0 bases, leaving 14 bases between them. This CDR3 has 15 amino acids. CDR1 and CDR2 (germline): DFQATT, SNEGSKA (reference sequence). The CDR3 nucleotides are TGCAGTGCTAATGGGGAGACGCAAAGCACAGATACGCAGTATTTT. Protein sequence: CSANGETQSTDTQYF.

The chain is built from TRBV10-3 and TRBJ2-3; D is unresolved. V lost 5 bases and J 0 bases, leaving 15 bases between the germline ends. The length of the CDR3 is 16 residues. CDR1 is ENHRY and CDR2 is SYGVKD in the germline V gene. CDR3 sequence reads: CAISSPDCTSTDTQYF. CDR3 sequence (DNA): TGTGCCATCAGTTCCCCCGACTGCACTAGCACAGATACGCAGTATTTT.

V and J are TRBV12-3 or TRBV12-4 and TRBJ1-1, with D unresolved. The V end lost 3 bases, the J end lost 0 bases, and 5 bases lay between the germline ends. The CDR3 has 13 amino acids. The CDR3 DNA is TGTGCCAGCAGTTTCGGGCTGAACACTGAAGCTTTCTTT. Translated: CASSFGLNTEAFF.

The chain has TRBV7-9 and TRBJ2-3; D might be TRBD2 (6 bases). Germline V lookup: CDR1 SEHNR, CDR2 FQNEAQ (reference sequence). This CDR3 comprises 15 residues. V lost 6 bases and J 1 base, leaving 14 bases between the germline ends. The CDR3 coding sequence is TGTGCCAGCAGTTACCATCTAGCGCGCACAGATACGCAGTATTTT. Its translation is CASSYHLARTDTQYF.

The chain is built from TRBV7-2 and TRBJ2-1; 11 bases are shared with TRBD1. V was clipped by 6 bases and J by 3 bases; unmatched bases: 4. Germline V gene lookup returns CDR1 SGHTA and CDR2 FQGNSA. This CDR3 contains 15 residues. The CDR3 region is CASRAGQGGYNEQFF. In nucleotides, the CDR3 is TGTGCCAGCAGAGCGGGACAGGGGGGCTACAATGAGCAGTTCTTC.

In this sample, this clonotype turned up a few times. This sequence joins TRBV10-3 and TRBJ2-1; D is uncertain. Germline CDR1 is ENHRY and CDR2 is SYGVKD. The V gene lost 2 bases and the J gene lost 3 bases, with 5 bases spanning the gap. The CDR3 runs to 13 residues. The CDR3 DNA follows: TGTGCCATCAGTGAGCTTGGCTACAATGAGCAGTTCTTC. It specifies CAISELGYNEQFF.

The CDR3 region is CASSQDTVRLAGRSGELFF. The CDR3 DNA follows: TGTGCCAGCAGCCAAGATACGGTCAGGCTAGCGGGAAGGTCCGGGGAGCTGTTTTTT. This chain uses TRBV3-1 with TRBJ2-2, with TRBD2 matching over 9 bases. The CDR3 has 19 amino acids. The V gene's germline CDR1 is LGHDT and CDR2 YNNKEL (reference sequence). J gave up 6 bases and V 0 bases, and 14 bases lay outside the gene matches.

The chain has TRBV14 and TRBJ2-7; no firm D call. Trimming shortened V by 1 base and J by 3 bases, and 7 bases separated the two germline ends. Germline V CDR1 and CDR2: SGHDN, FVKESK. The CDR3 has 13 residues. CDR3 in DNA: TGTGCCAGCAGCCAAGGATGGGGCTACGAGCAGTACTTC. It specifies CASSQGWGYEQYF.

A remark on this clonotype: Possible read error: a much larger clone is one base away. The chain carries TRBV2 and TRBJ2-7; D is unresolved. The CDR3 sequence is 14 residues long. Germline lookup yields CDR1 SNHLY and CDR2 FYNNEI. V was clipped by 9 bases and J by 2 bases, with 17 bases between them. The CDR3 DNA reads TGTGCCAGGTCGAAAGGGCAGGCGCCCTACGAGCAGTACTTC. Its translation: CARSKGQAPYEQYF.

This rearrangement joins TRBV5-1 to TRBJ2-7; tentatively, D is TRBD1 (5 bases). The germline V and J ends were trimmed by 4 bases and 0 bases, with 14 bases remaining between them. The CDR3 runs to 15 residues. The germline gives CDR1 SGHRS, CDR2 YFSETQ. CDR3 in DNA: TGCGCCAGCAGCATCCTGCAGGGATCCTCCTACGAGCAGTACTTC. Translated, it gives CASSILQGSSYEQYF.

The CDR3 DNA follows: TGTGCCAGCAGCTTAGAGCGGTTGGGGACAGGGGGCGCAGATACGCAGTATTTT. Residues: CASSLERLGTGGADTQYF. The rearrangement links TRBV7-2 to TRBJ2-3, with 12 bases aligning to TRBD1. CDR1 is SGHTA and CDR2 is FQGNSA in the germline V gene. The length of the CDR3 is 18 residues. Unmatched junction bases numbered 9, after V lost 1 base and J lost 4 bases. The complete variable domain, with remaining parts taken from reference TRBV7-2 and TRBJ2-3, reads GAGVSQSPSNKVTEKGKDVELRCDPISGHTALYWYRQSLGQGLEFLIYFQGNSAPDKSGLPSDRFSAERTGGSVSTLTIQRTQQEDSAVYLCASSLERLGTGGADTQYFGPGTRLTVL.

The chain employs TRBV11-3 and TRBJ2-7; either TRBD1 or TRBD2 may supply D (5 bases each). Germline values: CDR1 SGHNT, CDR2 YENEEA. The ends were cut back, 5 bases at V and 10 bases at J, with 18 bases in the middle. This CDR3 contains 13 residues. CDR3 sequence reads: CASSQGTETAQYF. The CDR3, as DNA: TGTGCCAGCAGCCAAGGGACGGAAACGGCCCAGTACTTC.

In its sample, this clonotype was seen once. The J gene is TRBJ2-3, the V gene TRBV6-5, with TRBD2 identical over 16 bases. V was clipped by 4 bases and J by 6 bases; unmatched bases: 7. CDR1 MNHEY and CDR2 SVGAGI come from the germline V gene. The CDR3 is made up of 17 amino acids. CDR3 coding DNA: TGTGCCAGCAGTTCCGTGGGACTAGCGGGAGGGGAGGATACGCAGTATTTT. This sequence encodes CASSSVGLAGGEDTQYF.

CDR3 protein: CATSDRVNQPQHF. The CDR3 DNA is TGTGCCACCAGTGACAGGGTGAATCAGCCCCAGCATTTT. The rearrangement links TRBV24-1 to TRBJ1-5, with a possible D match to TRBD1 (5 bases). Germline values: CDR1 KGHDR, CDR2 SFDVKD. This CDR3 spans 13 amino acids. V was shortened by 4 bases and J by 4 bases, with 7 bases between the two germline ends.

This chain connects TRBV27 to TRBJ2-3; 9 positions match TRBD1. This CDR3 contains 16 residues. The germline V gene encodes CDR1 MNHEY and CDR2 SMNVEV (reference sequence). The V segment lost 1 base and the J segment 3 bases; nucleotides outside the gene matches: 5. CDR3 DNA: TGTGCCAGCAGTTTATTGTGGGACAGGGTTACAGATACGCAGTATTTT. It specifies CASSLLWDRVTDTQYF.